A single sample gave rise to the 19 T cell receptor beta chains below, sequenced in a study of T cell responses to AZD1222 COVID-19 vaccine. Method: immunoSEQ multiplex PCR; TCRdb's copy keeps in-frame clones and lacks some. The sample records some 130,000 clones, about 90% being singletons. Source: peripheral blood, taken on day 0 of AZD1222 vaccination. These receptors all come from an adult in good health.

The chain uses TRBV5-4 and TRBJ2-7; D possibly corresponds to TRBD1 (6 bases). CDR3 length: 13 residues. V was shortened by 4 bases and J by 4 bases, with 12 bases between the two germline ends. Germline V CDR1 and CDR2: SGHNT, YYREEE (reference sequence). CDR3 in DNA: TGTGCCAGCAGCCGTAGAGGACAGTACGAGCAGTACTTC. Translation gives CASSRRGQYEQYF.

The V and J genes are TRBV28 and TRBJ1-5; D may be TRBD1 (5 bases). Trimming stripped 2 bases from V and 1 base from J, with 15 bases between. The CDR3 length is 17 residues. CDR1 and CDR2 from the germline V gene are MDHEN and SYDVKM. The CDR3 DNA reads TGTGCCAGCAGTTTAGCCGGAGGGGACGGGAGCAATCAGCCCCAGCATTTT. Its protein is CASSLAGGDGSNQPQHF. Full variable domain (remainder filled in from reference TRBV28 and TRBJ1-5): DVKVTQSSRYLVKRTGEKVFLECVQDMDHENMFWYRQDPGLGLRLIYFSYDVKMKEKGDIPEGYSVSREKKERFSLILESASTNQTSMYLCASSLAGGDGSNQPQHFGDGTRLSIL.

The genes are TRBV11-2 and TRBJ2-1; unclear D gene. The CDR3 runs 15 residues. V gave up 0 bases and J gave up 0 bases, with 6 bases separating them. CDR1 is SGHAT, CDR2 FQNNGV, per germline. As DNA, the CDR3 is TGTGCCAGCAGCTTAGAAGGGATCTCCTACAATGAGCAGTTCTTC. Encoded protein: CASSLEGISYNEQFF.

V is TRBV19 and J is TRBJ1-1, with 8 positions matching TRBD1. CDR3 length equals 14 residues. Germline CDR1 LNHDA, CDR2 SQIVND (reference sequence). Germline trimming cut 5 bases from V and 6 bases from J; bases unmatched to any gene: 8. CDR3 amino acids: CASSWGGQAAEAFF. As DNA, the CDR3 is TGTGCCAGTAGTTGGGGGGGACAGGCCGCTGAAGCTTTCTTT.

This chain joins TRBV5-6 and TRBJ1-1; D gene unclear. Germline CDR1 is SGHDT and CDR2 is YYEEEE. The CDR3 spans 14 residues. Trimming took off 0 bases at V and 0 bases at J, with 6 bases between the two ends. CDR3 loop: CASSLAKLNTEAFF. For the CDR3, the DNA is TGTGCCAGCAGCTTGGCGAAGCTGAACACTGAAGCTTTCTTT.

This chain uses TRBV29-1 with TRBJ2-3; tentative D call: TRBD2 (6 bases). V lost 6 bases, J lost 0 bases, and 13 bases lay in between. This CDR3 has 14 residues. Germline CDR1 is SQVTM and CDR2 is ANQGSEA. CDR3 residues: CSVPAGGSTDTQYF. CDR3 sequence (DNA): TGCAGCGTCCCAGCGGGCGGGAGCACAGATACGCAGTATTTT.

The table lists this clone with a count of one. The V and J genes are TRBV7-2 and TRBJ1-1; D remains unclear. CDR1 is SGHTA and CDR2 is FQGNSA in the germline V gene. The CDR3 is 15 residues long. Trimming removed 3 bases from V and 0 bases from J, with 11 bases in between. The DNA for the CDR3 is TGTGCCAGCAGCTTGATGACCCTATTGAACACTGAAGCTTTCTTT. Translating it yields CASSLMTLLNTEAFF.

This chain joins TRBV6-5 and TRBJ1-2; 8 bases line up with TRBD1. V dropped 7 bases and J dropped 7; count of bases not matched to a gene: 11. Per the germline V gene, CDR1 is MNHEY and CDR2 is SVGAGI. The CDR3 extends over 14 amino acids. CDR3 sequence reads: CASTRRGRRAGYTF. The DNA for the CDR3 is TGTGCCAGCACCCGCAGGGGGCGAAGAGCTGGCTACACCTTC.

Only one count was recorded for this clone. The V gene is TRBV6-6, the J gene TRBJ2-1, with TRBD1 matching over 7 bases. Germline V gene data show CDR1 as MNHNY and CDR2 as SVGAGI (reference sequence). CDR3 length: 14 amino acids. V dropped 2 bases and J dropped 3; count of bases not matched to a gene: 1. The chain's CDR3 is CASSYGTVYNEQFF. The CDR3 DNA reads as TGTGCCAGCAGTTACGGGACAGTCTACAATGAGCAGTTCTTC.

V and J are TRBV10-3 and TRBJ1-2; 7 nucleotides line up with TRBD1. CDR3 length: 15 amino acids. After removal of 6 bases from V and 0 bases from J, the junction contained 7 bases not matched to a gene. CDR1 and CDR2 (germline): ENHRY, SYGVKD. The CDR3 sequence: CAISLPGGANYGYTF. Written as DNA, the CDR3 is TGTGCCATCAGCCTTCCAGGGGGAGCTAACTATGGCTACACCTTC.

J is TRBJ2-1 and V is TRBV9; weak D call: TRBD2 (5 bases). Trimming removed 0 bases at V and 8 bases at J, with 9 bases between. The germline V gene has CDR1 SGDLS and CDR2 YYNGEE. The CDR3 is made up of 13 amino acids. The CDR3 DNA reads TGTGCCAGCAGCGTAGGGGGAGACGATGAGCAGTTCTTC. Amino acid sequence: CASSVGGDDEQFF.

The V and J genes are TRBV11-1 and TRBJ2-3; D may be TRBD2 (6 bases). Trimming took off 4 bases at V and 0 bases at J, with 8 bases between the two ends. The germline V gene has CDR1 SGHAT and CDR2 FQDESV (reference sequence). The CDR3 length is 14 residues. Written as DNA, the CDR3 is TGTGCCAGCAGCTGGGACTCCAGCACAGATACGCAGTATTTT. This translates into CASSWDSSTDTQYF.

The V and J genes are TRBV12-3 or TRBV12-4 and TRBJ2-1; the match to TRBD1 covers 8 bases. CDR3 size: 12 residues. V dropped 5 bases and J dropped 6; count of bases not matched to a gene: 0. The CDR3 sequence is CASSTGGNEQFF. The CDR3 nucleotides are TGTGCCAGCAGTACAGGGGGCAATGAGCAGTTCTTC.

V gene TRBV4-1 combines with J gene TRBJ2-7, with TRBD2 identical over 8 bases. The CDR3 spans 15 residues. V was pared by 4 bases and J by 2 bases, with 7 bases of the junction left unmatched. CDR1 and CDR2 from the germline V gene are MGHRA and YSYEKL. The CDR3 DNA reads TGCGCCAGCAGCCCAGGAGGCGGGAGGACCTACGAGCAGTACTTC. Its protein is CASSPGGGRTYEQYF.

This sequence joins TRBV2 and TRBJ2-7; D is perhaps TRBD1 (5 bases). The CDR3 spans 15 residues. Trimming removed 0 bases at V and 3 bases at J, with 12 bases between. Germline V gene lookup returns CDR1 SNHLY and CDR2 FYNNEI. The DNA of the CDR3 is TGTGCCAGCAGTGAAGCCCTTAGACAGAGCTACGAGCAGTACTTC. The encoded protein is CASSEALRQSYEQYF. Based on the CDR3 plus reference TRBV2 and TRBJ2-7, the full variable domain is EPEVTQTPSHQVTQMGQEVILRCVPISNHLYFYWYRQILGQKVEFLVSFYNNEISEKSEIFDDQFSVERPDGSNFTLKIRSTKLEDSAMYFCASSEALRQSYEQYFGPGTRLTVT.

The rearrangement joins TRBV7-2 to TRBJ2-2; D is uncertain. The V gene lost 0 bases and the J gene lost 0 bases, with 5 bases spanning the gap. Per the germline V gene, CDR1 is SGHTA and CDR2 is FQGNSA. The CDR3 is 15 residues long. The CDR3 protein is CASSLAGSNTGELFF. In DNA, the CDR3 is TGTGCCAGCAGCTTAGCGGGGTCGAACACCGGGGAGCTGTTTTTT.

The gene calls are TRBV5-4 and TRBJ2-1; 7 bases align to TRBD1. The V gene's germline CDR1 is SGHNT and CDR2 YYREEE (reference sequence). The CDR3 runs to 17 residues. V gave up 3 bases and J gave up 2 bases; unmatched junction bases: 11. In nucleotides, the CDR3 is TGTGCCAGCAGCTCGGGCCAGAACAGGGGCCCCTACAATGAGCAGTTCTTC. Its translation: CASSSGQNRGPYNEQFF.

J is TRBJ1-2 and V is TRBV28; D uncertain. CDR3 length equals 13 residues. The V gene's germline CDR1 is MDHEN and CDR2 SYDVKM. Trimming pared 10 bases from V and 7 bases from J, leaving 19 bases between. DNA of the CDR3: TGTGCCACCCGGGCGGGTTCCATGGGTGGCTACACCTTC. Its translation is CATRAGSMGGYTF.

CDR3 DNA: TGTGCCTCTAAGACCAGCTCTGGAAACACCATATATTTT. Amino acid sequence: CASKTSSGNTIYF. The gene calls are TRBV30 and TRBJ1-3; no clear D. The CDR3 consists of 13 residues. Trimming stripped 7 bases from V and 0 bases from J, with 10 bases between. From germline, CDR1 is GTSNPN and CDR2 SVGIG (reference sequence).